One and the same sample provided the 20 T cell receptor beta chains below, sequenced in a study of blood T cell repertoires in COVID-19. The repertoire was sequenced with immunoSEQ multiplex PCR; TCRdb's copy has only in-frame clones and lacks some. The repertoire holds hundreds of thousands of clones, 84% seen once, with about 4% in the top ten. Sequenced input: PBMCs or T cells enriched from blood (not recorded which). The receptors here all came from a man aged 25 to 40 with acute COVID-19.

This clone was counted between two and nine times. The chain is built from TRBV2 and TRBJ1-6, with 8 bases aligning to TRBD1. Germline V gives CDR1 SNHLY, CDR2 FYNNEI. The CDR3 covers 15 residues. V shed 7 bases, J shed 5 bases, and the junction held 7 bases outside the gene matches. In DNA, the CDR3 is TGTGCCAGCATCCTGGACAGGGCGGATAATTCACCCCTCCACTTT. Encoded protein: CASILDRADNSPLHF.

V usage is TRBV9 and J usage is TRBJ2-1; 15 bases are a match to TRBD2. The J segment lost 15 bases and the V segment lost 0 bases, leaving 7 bases of the junction unmatched. Germline V gene sequence: CDR1 SGDLS, CDR2 YYNGEE. The CDR3 contains 15 residues. The CDR3 sequence: CASSVAGLAGGRLFF. The DNA for the CDR3 is TGTGCCAGCAGCGTAGCGGGACTAGCGGGGGGTCGGCTGTTCTTC. The full variable domain, with the rest looked up from reference TRBV9 and TRBJ2-1, is DSGVTQTPKHLITATGQRVTLRCSPRSGDLSVYWYQQSLDQGLQFLIQYYNGEERAKGNILERFSAQQFPDLHSELNLSSLELGDSALYFCASSVAGLAGGRLFFGPGTRLTVL.

Of note for this clone: One end of the junction varies from germline; a read error may be responsible. V and J are TRBV6-4 and TRBJ2-3; 10 nucleotides line up with TRBD2. This CDR3 is built from 15 residues. Per the germline V gene, CDR1 is MRHNA and CDR2 is SNTAGT. The CDR3 reads CASSDSGGATDAQYF. For the CDR3, the DNA is TGTGCCAGCAGTGACAGCGGGGGGGCCACAGATGCGCAGTATTTT.

The chain joins TRBV29-1 to TRBJ1-1; 8 bases are shared with TRBD1. The V segment lost 4 bases and the J segment 3 bases; nucleotides outside the gene matches: 4. Germline V gene lookup returns CDR1 SQVTM and CDR2 ANQGSEA. The CDR3 length is 13 residues. The CDR3 DNA sequence: TGCAGCGTTGTCAGGGGGCTGCACACTGAAGCTTTCTTT. Protein product: CSVVRGLHTEAFF.

This sequence joins TRBV19 and TRBJ1-1; D gene unclear. Germline V gene data show CDR1 as LNHDA and CDR2 as SQIVND (reference sequence). There are 13 residues in the CDR3. The V end was cut by 5 bases, the J end by 6 bases, with 13 bases between. Written as DNA, the CDR3 is TGTGCCAGTAGTGTTACCGGGTGGGCTGAAGCTTTCTTT. Its protein product is CASSVTGWAEAFF.

V is TRBV28 and J is TRBJ1-4, with 9 bases lining up with TRBD1. Trimming removed 5 bases from V and 8 bases from J; junction bases left unmatched: 6. CDR3 length: 14 amino acids. Germline V CDR1 and CDR2: MDHEN, SYDVKM. The CDR3 sequence is CASSLTGGREKLFF. CDR3 nucleotide sequence: TGTGCCAGCAGTCTTACAGGGGGCAGAGAAAAACTGTTTTTT.

This clone was seen just once. The chain carries TRBV5-8 and TRBJ1-1; TRBD1 aligns across 11 bases. Germline V lookup: CDR1 SGHTS, CDR2 YDEGEE. The V segment lost 4 bases and the J segment 0 bases; nucleotides outside the gene matches: 5. This CDR3 spans 16 amino acids. The CDR3, as DNA: TGTGCCAGCAGCCACTGGACAGGGGGCGTGAACACTGAAGCTTTCTTT. As protein: CASSHWTGGVNTEAFF.

The chain is built from TRBV9 and TRBJ2-1; tentatively, D is TRBD1 (6 bases). Per germline, CDR1 SGDLS and CDR2 YYNGEE. V lost 4 bases, J lost 9 bases, and 14 bases lay in between. This CDR3 comprises 13 residues. This CDR3 reads CASSTQGNGEQFF. In nucleotides, the CDR3 is TGTGCCAGCAGCACACAGGGTAACGGTGAGCAGTTCTTC. The variable domain in full, with the rest retrieved from reference TRBV9 and TRBJ2-1, is DSGVTQTPKHLITATGQRVTLRCSPRSGDLSVYWYQQSLDQGLQFLIQYYNGEERAKGNILERFSAQQFPDLHSELNLSSLELGDSALYFCASSTQGNGEQFFGPGTRLTVL.

The rearrangement uses TRBV6-5 and TRBJ1-1, with a possible D match to TRBD1 (5 bases). V gave up 0 bases and J gave up 11 bases, with 13 bases separating them. The CDR3 has 13 residues. CDR1 is MNHEY and CDR2 is SVGAGI in the germline V gene. The CDR3 is CASSYSRALGAFF. The DNA for the CDR3 is TGTGCCAGCAGTTACTCCAGGGCTCTGGGGGCTTTCTTT.

The CDR3 spells CASSYDRGAYGYTF. The CDR3 DNA reads as TGTGCCAGCAGTTATGACAGGGGGGCCTATGGCTACACCTTC. The genes are TRBV28 and TRBJ1-2; 9 positions agree with TRBD1. Trimming cost V 4 bases and J 4 bases; bases outside gene matches: 4. There are 14 residues in the CDR3. CDR1 and CDR2 from the germline V gene are MDHEN and SYDVKM.

The J gene is TRBJ2-5, the V gene TRBV3-1 (or the pseudogene TRBV3-2), with 8 bases that match TRBD2. Trimming at V came to 4 bases and at J to 4 bases, leaving 5 bases not matched to a gene. The CDR3 has 14 residues. Germline-derived CDR1 and CDR2 are LGHDT and YNNKEL (reference sequence). DNA for the CDR3: TGTGCCAGCAGCCCGGGGGGGGTTCCAGAGACCCAGTACTTC. Translated: CASSPGGVPETQYF.

The chain carries TRBV4-2 and TRBJ2-5, with 10 bases aligning to TRBD1. Per germline, CDR1 LGHNA and CDR2 YNFKEQ. V shed 3 bases and J 7 bases; nucleotides not matched to a gene: 8. The CDR3 consists of 15 residues. The CDR3 nucleotides read TGTGCCAGCAGCCAGGCGCGACAGGGGGCCGGGACCCAGTACTTC. This translates into CASSQARQGAGTQYF.

The chain combines TRBV19 with TRBJ2-5; tentatively, D is TRBD2 (6 bases). Germline V gene data show CDR1 as LNHDA and CDR2 as SQIVND (reference sequence). The ends were cut back, 5 bases at V and 1 base at J, with 11 bases in the middle. The CDR3 loop spans 14 amino acids. CDR3 nucleotides: TGTGCCAGTAGTCGCCGGGACTCCCAAGAGACCCAGTACTTC. Its protein is CASSRRDSQETQYF.

This chain connects TRBV7-3 to TRBJ1-2; 8 nucleotides agree with TRBD1. The CDR3 has 13 residues. Germline V gene sequence: CDR1 SGHTA, CDR2 FQGTGA. V shed 4 bases and J 8 bases; nucleotides not matched to a gene: 6. The CDR3: CASSSDRAGGYTF. The CDR3 nucleotides are TGTGCCAGCAGCTCGGACAGGGCTGGCGGCTACACCTTC. The full variable domain, in which reference TRBV7-3 and TRBJ1-2 provide the parts outside the CDR3, is GAGVSQTPSNKVTEKGKYVELRCDPISGHTALYWYRQSLGQGPEFLIYFQGTGAADDSGLPNDRFFAVRPEGSVSTLKIQRTERGDSAVYLCASSSDRAGGYTFGSGTRLTVV.

This clone was recorded a few times. V and J are TRBV19 and TRBJ1-2, with TRBD1 matching over 7 bases. CDR3 size: 14 residues. V lost 10 bases and J lost 8; bases outside the gene matches: 16. CDR1 and CDR2 (germline): LNHDA, SQIVND (reference sequence). CDR3 amino acids: CATTRQGRPGGYTF. The DNA of the CDR3 is TGTGCCACTACACGACAGGGAAGGCCTGGAGGCTACACCTTC.

The chain recombines TRBV28 with TRBJ1-6; maybe TRBD1 (5 bases). The CDR3 has 15 residues. The ends were cut back, 7 bases at V and 7 bases at J, with 17 bases in the middle. CDR1 and CDR2 from the germline V gene are MDHEN and SYDVKM. The CDR3 DNA reads as TGTGCCAGCAAAACAGGCTACCCCCCCAATTCACCCCTCCACTTT. As protein: CASKTGYPPNSPLHF.

The chain uses TRBV3-1 (or the pseudogene TRBV3-2) and TRBJ2-2; TRBD2 agrees at 16 bases. The J segment lost 6 bases and the V segment lost 4 bases, leaving 8 bases of the junction unmatched. In germline, CDR1 is LGHDT, CDR2 YNNKEL (reference sequence). The CDR3 contains 18 residues. CDR3 bases: TGTGCCAGCAGCCCCCCAGGGACTAGCGGGAGGGGGCCCGGGGAGCTGTTTTTT. Amino acids: CASSPPGTSGRGPGELFF.

The genes are TRBV23-1 and TRBJ1-2; 8 positions match TRBD1. TRBV23-1 is flagged as an ORF with uncertain function. V was clipped by 1 base and J by 7 bases; unmatched bases: 29. The CDR3 contains 22 residues. This CDR3 reads CASSQFPLKRDRFEINEAGYTF. The CDR3 coding sequence is TGCGCCAGCAGTCAATTCCCTCTTAAACGGGACAGGTTTGAGATCAACGAAGCTGGCTACACCTTC.

The J gene is TRBJ2-1, the V gene TRBV28, with 10 nucleotides matching TRBD2. CDR1 is MDHEN and CDR2 is SYDVKM in the germline V gene. J lost 10 bases, V lost 6 bases, and 9 bases had no gene match. The CDR3 sequence is 14 residues long. The CDR3 nucleotides are TGTGCCAGCAGGGCGCCAGCGGGGGGGCAGGAGCAGTTCTTC. Protein product: CASRAPAGGQEQFF.

The genes are TRBV15 and TRBJ1-5; D may be TRBD1 (5 bases). Per germline, CDR1 LNHNV and CDR2 YYDKDF (reference sequence). This CDR3 region has 17 residues. With 4 bases removed from V and 3 bases from J, the gap between germline ends came to 19 bases. In DNA form, the CDR3 reads TGTGCCACCAGCAAGGGTGCCGGGGGACTGTTCAATCAGCCCCAGCATTTT. It encodes CATSKGAGGLFNQPQHF.